Included here is one T cell receptor (beta chain) sequence, with context. The data were taken from a study of blood T cell repertoires in COVID-19. In the study overall: Researchers got acute and convalescent COVID-19 samples from the United States, Italy and Spain.

In the original workflow: Reference gene primer amplification gave estimated nucleated cell counts. Data came from immunoSEQ multiplex PCR; TCRdb stores just in-frame clones and leaves some out. The V and J calls and clone size come from that table; D and trimming were worked out from the DNA. The sample yields around 300,000 clones, roughly 89% seen once. The CDR3 totals 13 residues. CDR1 and CDR2 from the germline V gene are MNHEY and SVGAGI. Trimming removed 11 bases at V and 6 bases at J, with 17 bases between. Sequencing was carried out using peripheral blood. The chain couples TRBV6-5 to TRBJ1-5; D uncertain. This sequence was found in a man over 45 with acute or convalescent COVID-19. The CDR3 sequence: CAVGGGRSQPQHF. CDR3 nucleotide sequence: TGTGCCGTCGGCGGAGGGCGGAGTCAGCCCCAGCATTTT.